Listed below are T cell receptor beta chains from one sample, sequenced in a study of cytomegalovirus exposure and HLA in healthy donors. The protocol was immunoSEQ multiplex PCR, while the TCRdb copy is restricted to in-frame clones and leaves out a portion. The sample records about 83,000 clones, over 60% being singletons. Input material: PBMCs. The receptor source for this set is a man aged 55 to 70 in good health and CMV-seronegative. The CDR3 runs from the conserved cysteine through the conserved F or W. D genes are given only for firm matches. The size of a clone is reported for some rows only, either as once, few or many, or as a class for expanded clones.

abundance: NA
d_gene: NA
v_gene: TRBV7-9
j_gene: TRBJ1-2
CDR3aa: CSSSPRQDLYTF
CDR3nt: TGTTCCAGCAGCCCCAGACAGGACCTCTACACCTTC

abundance: NA
d_gene: NA
v_gene: TRBV5-1
j_gene: TRBJ1-2
CDR3aa: CASSLAVDYGYTF
CDR3nt: TGCGCCAGCAGCTTGGCCGTAGACTATGGCTACACCTTC

abundance: NA
d_gene: NA
v_gene: TRBV2
j_gene: TRBJ1-3
CDR3aa: CASSERGNTIYF
CDR3nt: TGTGCCAGCAGTGAGCGCGGGAACACCATATATTTT

abundance: NA
d_gene: NA
v_gene: TRBV19
j_gene: TRBJ1-1
CDR3aa: CASSIQQLTEAFF
CDR3nt: TGTGCCAGTAGTATCCAACAGCTTACTGAAGCTTTCTTT

abundance: NA
d_gene: NA
v_gene: TRBV5-1
j_gene: TRBJ2-2
CDR3aa: CASSWVQNTGELFF
CDR3nt: TGCGCCAGCTCTTGGGTCCAGAACACCGGGGAGCTGTTTTTT

abundance: NA
d_gene: TRBD1
v_gene: TRBV5-8
j_gene: TRBJ2-7
CDR3aa: CASSLGDGTGAYEQYF
CDR3nt: TGTGCCAGCAGCTTGGGTGATGGGACAGGGGCCTACGAGCAGTACTTC

abundance: NA
d_gene: NA
v_gene: TRBV7-6
j_gene: TRBJ1-5
CDR3aa: CASSLGREGNQPQHF
CDR3nt: TGTGCCAGCAGCTTGGGCAGGGAGGGAAATCAGCCCCAGCATTTT

abundance: NA
d_gene: TRBD1
v_gene: TRBV7-6
j_gene: TRBJ2-7
CDR3aa: CASSPRPWGQAYEQYF
CDR3nt: TGTGCCAGCAGCCCCCGACCTTGGGGACAGGCCTACGAGCAGTACTTC

abundance: few
d_gene: NA
v_gene: TRBV6-1
j_gene: TRBJ1-2
CDR3aa: CASSERGIYWGYTF
CDR3nt: TGTGCCAGCAGTGAACGGGGGATCTACTGGGGCTACACCTTC

abundance: NA
d_gene: NA
v_gene: TRBV5-4
j_gene: TRBJ2-7
CDR3aa: CASSFRTDEQYF
CDR3nt: TGTGCCAGCAGTTTTAGGACAGACGAGCAGTACTTC

abundance: NA
d_gene: NA
v_gene: TRBV15
j_gene: TRBJ1-5
CDR3aa: CATSRGSNQPQHF
CDR3nt: TGTGCCACGAGTAGGGGCAGCAATCAGCCCCAGCATTTT

abundance: NA
d_gene: TRBD2
v_gene: TRBV5-1
j_gene: TRBJ2-7
CDR3aa: CASSLVSGGRYEQYF
CDR3nt: TGCGCCAGCAGCTTGGTATCGGGGGGGCGTTACGAGCAGTACTTC